The next 30 T cell receptor beta chains were all read from a single sample in a study of T cells in Graves' hyperthyroidism and ophthalmopathy. There were TCR beta CDR3 regions amplified from RNA transcripts. TCR CDR3 underwent first-round RT-PCR with the HTBI primer set. MiXCR, applied by TCRdb to the multiplex PCR reads, yields one record per CDR3 protein. The table shows roughly 400,000 distinct CDR3 sequences, with approximately 14% occurring only once. Sequencing was carried out using blood. All receptors come from a young woman with Graves' hyperthyroidism that later progressed to Graves' ophthalmopathy.

This clonotype was observed at least ten times. This chain links TRBV28 with TRBJ1-4; 7 bases map to TRBD1. After removal of 6 bases from V and 3 bases from J, the junction contained 13 bases not matched to a gene. The CDR3 consists of 17 residues. The germline CDR1 and CDR2 sequences are MDHEN and SYDVKM. The chain's CDR3 is CASSRLWSRGANEKLFF. CDR3 DNA sequence: TGTGCCAGCAGCCGATTATGGAGCAGGGGGGCTAATGAAAAACTGTTTTTT. Using reference TRBV28 and TRBJ1-4 for the parts outside the CDR3, the full variable domain is DVKVTQSSRYLVKRTGEKVFLECVQDMDHENMFWYRQDPGLGLRLIYFSYDVKMKEKGDIPEGYSVSREKKERFSLILESASTNQTSMYLCASSRLWSRGANEKLFFGSGTQLSVL.

This clonotype occurred a few times. This rearrangement joins TRBV4-3 to TRBJ2-7, with D unclear. Trimming took 0 bases from V and 6 from J, leaving 12 bases between them. Germline values: CDR1 LGHNA, CDR2 YSLEER. The length of the CDR3 is 14 residues. The CDR3 DNA sequence: TGCGCCAGCAGCCAAGATATGGGAAGGGCCGAGCAGTACTTC. This translates into CASSQDMGRAEQYF.

The sample holds a few counts of this clonotype. The rearrangement links TRBV4-3 to TRBJ2-1; D might be TRBD2 (5 bases). Germline assignment: CDR1 LGHNA and CDR2 YSLEER. V was pared by 1 base and J by 4 bases, with 11 bases between. This CDR3 contains 15 residues. The CDR3 protein is CASSQGISGYNEQFF. The CDR3 nucleotides are TGCGCCAGCAGCCAAGGTATCTCGGGATACAATGAGCAGTTCTTC.

A few counts support this clonotype. This may be a read error: a much more frequent sequence differs by one nucleotide. The rearrangement uses TRBV2 and TRBJ2-5; TRBD2 might be the D (5 bases). From germline, CDR1 is SNHLY and CDR2 FYNNEI. The V and J ends lost 0 bases and 1 base respectively, with 12 bases between them. CDR3 length: 16 amino acids. CDR3 loop: CASSEAPGLLQETQYF. The CDR3 DNA reads TGTGCCAGCAGTGAAGCGCCAGGACTCCTCCAAGAGACCCAGTACTTC. Full variable domain (rest looked up from reference TRBV2 and TRBJ2-5): EPEVTQTPSHQVTQMGQEVILRCVPISNHLYFYWYRQILGQKVEFLVSFYNNEISEKSEIFDDQFSVERPDGSNFTLKIRSTKLEDSAMYFCASSEAPGLLQETQYFGPGTRLLVL.

A word on this clonotype: One base away lies a much larger clone, so this may be a sequencing read error. This rearrangement joins TRBV11-2 to TRBJ2-3, with 7 bases aligning to TRBD1. Per the germline V gene, CDR1 is SGHAT and CDR2 is FQNNGV. The trim removed 5 bases at V and 5 bases at J, leaving 7 bases unmatched. The CDR3 loop spans 14 amino acids. CDR3: CASSKQGWIDTQYF. CDR3 in DNA: TGTGCCAGCAGCAAACAGGGGTGGATAGATACGCAGTATTTT.

This clonotype was counted at least ten times. As DNA, the CDR3 is TGTGCCAGCAGTGAGGAAGGGGACCCCTGGTCGGGAGATACGCAGTATTTT. It yields the protein CASSEEGDPWSGDTQYF. The rearrangement uses TRBV2 and TRBJ2-3, with D perhaps given as TRBD1 or TRBD2 (5 bases each). The ends were cut back, 3 bases at V and 5 bases at J, with 21 bases in the middle. Germline V gene data show CDR1 as SNHLY and CDR2 as FYNNEI. The CDR3 has 17 amino acids.

The chain recombines TRBV15 with TRBJ2-7; 7 nucleotides line up with TRBD1. With V trimmed by 5 bases and J by 7 bases, 11 bases remained unmatched. In germline, CDR1 is LNHNV, CDR2 YYDKDF (reference sequence). The CDR3 contains 14 residues. CDR3 amino acids: CATSADRVTGEQYF. CDR3 in DNA: TGTGCCACCAGCGCCGACAGGGTCACCGGGGAGCAGTACTTC.

As to this clonotype: A much more abundant neighbour one base away suggests this may be a read error. V is TRBV6-1 and J is TRBJ2-2; a weak D match, TRBD2 (5 bases). The germline CDR1 and CDR2 sequences are MNHNS and SASEGT. This CDR3 comprises 14 residues. The CDR3 here is CVSGGSMNTGELFF. CDR3 coding DNA: TGTGTCAGCGGTGGGTCCATGAACACCGGGGAGCTGTTTTTT.

The chain carries TRBV9 and TRBJ2-7, with 7 nucleotides matching TRBD1. This CDR3 is built from 15 residues. Germline V CDR1 and CDR2: SGDLS, YYNGEE. With 4 bases clipped from V and 0 bases from J, the junction kept 7 bases outside the gene matches. The CDR3 protein is CASSPPGQSSYEQYF. The CDR3, as DNA: TGTGCCAGCAGCCCACCGGGACAGAGCTCCTACGAGCAGTACTTC.

This clonotype came up many times. The rearrangement joins TRBV28 to TRBJ2-5, with 8 bases lining up with TRBD1. The ends lost 4 bases at V and 2 bases at J; junction bases unmatched: 3. Per the germline V gene, CDR1 is MDHEN and CDR2 is SYDVKM. The CDR3 runs 14 residues. Here the CDR3 DNA reads TGTGCCAGCAGTTGGACAGGGCGGCAAGAGACCCAGTACTTC. Its protein is CASSWTGRQETQYF.

As concerns this clonotype: An end of the junction does not agree with germline; a read error may underlie this. The rearrangement links TRBV7-9 to TRBJ2-7, with 9 positions matching TRBD1. Germline CDR1 and CDR2: SEHNR and FQNEAQ (reference sequence). The CDR3 is 14 amino acids. Here the CDR3 reads CVSSWKTGGTEQYF. The CDR3, as DNA: TGTGTCAGCAGCTGGAAGACAGGGGGAACCGAGCAGTACTTC.

The chain employs TRBV25-1 and TRBJ1-6; no firm D call. There are 14 residues in the CDR3. Deletions cut 2 bases from V and 8 bases from J, with 10 bases between. Germline V lookup: CDR1 MGHDK, CDR2 SYGVNS. The CDR3 nucleotides read TGTGCCAGCAGTGAAAACCCATTCTATTCACCCCTCCACTTT. Protein sequence: CASSENPFYSPLHF.

This clonotype came up many times. This sequence joins TRBV2 and TRBJ1-5; D possibly corresponds to TRBD1 (5 bases). This CDR3 contains 15 residues. CDR1 and CDR2 from the germline V gene are SNHLY and FYNNEI. V was trimmed by 4 bases and J by 4 bases, leaving 14 bases between them. CDR3 residues: CASSGPGLLNQPQHF. The CDR3 DNA follows: TGTGCCAGCAGTGGCCCAGGGCTGCTGAATCAGCCCCAGCATTTT.

This clonotype came up many times. The J gene is TRBJ2-1, the V gene TRBV28; 7 bases line up with TRBD2. J gave up 3 bases and V 3 bases, and 5 bases lay outside the gene matches. Germline CDR1 and CDR2: MDHEN and SYDVKM. The CDR3 length is 15 residues. The CDR3 sequence: CASSLSGDIYNEQFF. CDR3 in DNA: TGTGCCAGCAGTTTGAGCGGGGATATCTACAATGAGCAGTTCTTC.

This clonotype has ten or more counts. The chain uses TRBV5-1 and TRBJ2-3; TRBD2 matches at 10 bases. Losses at the gene ends were 4 bases for V and 4 bases for J; bases not matched to a gene: 6. The length of the CDR3 is 15 residues. Looked up from germline, CDR1 is SGHRS and CDR2 is YFSETQ. The CDR3 sequence: CASSDLTSGSDTQYF. As DNA, the CDR3 is TGCGCCAGCAGCGATCTGACTAGCGGGTCAGATACGCAGTATTTT.

The CDR3 nucleotides are TGCGCCAGCAGCTGGAGACAGGGGGCGGTTGGGGCCAACGTCCTGACTTTC. Its protein product is CASSWRQGAVGANVLTF. This rearrangement joins TRBV5-1 to TRBJ2-6, with 10 bases identical to TRBD1. CDR1 is SGHRS, CDR2 YFSETQ, per germline. The CDR3 is 17 residues long. The junction had 6 bases not matched to a gene; V was cut back by 3 bases and J by 3 bases.

This clonotype was detected a few times. V usage is TRBV30 and J usage is TRBJ1-3; no clear D gene. This CDR3 has 12 residues. V was trimmed by 0 bases and J by 4 bases, leaving 4 bases between them. Germline V CDR1 and CDR2: GTSNPN, SVGIG (reference sequence). CDR3 nucleotide sequence: TGTGCCTGGAGTGTACTGGGAAACACCATATATTTT. Translating gives CAWSVLGNTIYF. Supplemented by reference TRBV30 and TRBJ1-3, the full variable domain reads SQTIHQWPATLVQPVGSPLSLECTVEGTSNPNLYWYRQAAGRGLQLLFYSVGIGQISSEVPQNLSASRPQDRQFILSSKKLLLSDSGFYLCAWSVLGNTIYFGEGSWLTVV.

The chain carries TRBV20-1 and TRBJ2-7, with 12 bases matching TRBD2. Germline CDR1 DFQATT, CDR2 SNEGSKA (reference sequence). The CDR3 spans 16 residues. The V gene end was trimmed by 1 base and the J gene end by 4 bases; junction bases not matched to a gene: 8. CDR3 in amino acids: CSARALAGGPYYEQYF. The CDR3 DNA reads as TGCAGTGCTAGAGCGCTAGCGGGAGGGCCTTATTACGAGCAGTACTTC.

This clonotype was seen only a few times. The chain uses TRBV28 and TRBJ2-2; TRBD1 matches at 8 bases. The CDR3 spans 17 residues. V trimming: 7 bases; J trimming: 2 bases; junction bases outside the gene matches: 12. Germline V lookup: CDR1 MDHEN, CDR2 SYDVKM. CDR3 coding DNA: TGTGCCAGCACCCACCCCGCAGGGGGCGGTAACACCGGGGAGCTGTTTTTT. Its translation: CASTHPAGGGNTGELFF.

This clonotype was seen just once. It may be a read error: a sequence one base away is much more abundant. The chain couples TRBV28 to TRBJ2-7; D unresolved. Germline V gene sequence: CDR1 MDHEN, CDR2 SYDVKM. The CDR3 runs 12 residues. Trimming removed 7 bases from V and 3 bases from J, with 10 bases in between. The CDR3 DNA sequence: TGTGCCAGCACCGACCATCTCTACGAGCAGTACTTC. Amino acids: CASTDHLYEQYF.

The chain employs TRBV2 and TRBJ2-5; the D is unclear. V was cut by 2 bases and J by 1 base, with 8 bases left in between. The CDR3 is 14 residues long. CDR1 is SNHLY, CDR2 FYNNEI, per germline. CDR3 in amino acids: CASSELASQETQYF. CDR3 nucleotides: TGTGCCAGCAGTGAATTGGCTAGCCAAGAGACCCAGTACTTC.

The chain is built from TRBV19 and TRBJ2-7; 10 bases fit TRBD1. J was trimmed by 1 base and V by 6 bases; bases with no gene match: 6. Looked up from germline, CDR1 is LNHDA and CDR2 is SQIVND (reference sequence). The CDR3 sequence is 15 residues long. DNA of the CDR3: TGTGCCAGTAGCGCGGGACAGGGGTTTTCCTACGAGCAGTACTTC. Protein product: CASSAGQGFSYEQYF.

This clonotype was counted ten times or more. The chain recombines TRBV19 with TRBJ1-1; D remains ambiguous. Trimming left V 5 bases short and J 1 base short, with 8 bases between. CDR1 LNHDA and CDR2 SQIVND come from the germline V gene (reference sequence). The CDR3 runs 13 residues. This CDR3 reads CASSPRPNTEAFF. In DNA form, the CDR3 reads TGTGCCAGTAGTCCACGACCGAACACTGAAGCTTTCTTT.

V usage is TRBV10-3 and J usage is TRBJ2-4, with 7 bases lining up with TRBD1. With V trimmed by 7 bases and J by 9 bases, 9 bases remained unmatched. Looked up from germline, CDR1 is ENHRY and CDR2 is SYGVKD. The CDR3 covers 13 residues. The CDR3 spells CAIKGARESIQYF. CDR3 bases: TGTGCCATCAAGGGGGCTCGAGAGAGCATTCAGTACTTC.

The rearrangement uses TRBV4-1 and TRBJ2-3; 13 bases align to TRBD2. The CDR3 contains 17 residues. With V trimmed by 2 bases and J by 3 bases, 5 bases remained unmatched. The germline CDR1 and CDR2 sequences are MGHRA and YSYEKL. Here the CDR3 reads CASSQPRLAGGTDTQYF. The CDR3 region has the DNA TGCGCCAGCAGCCAACCGAGACTAGCGGGAGGAACAGATACGCAGTATTTT.

With respect to this clonotype: A much larger clone differs by one base, so this may be a read error. This chain connects TRBV7-2 to TRBJ2-4; 9 bases are a match to TRBD2. This CDR3 is 19 amino acids long. The germline V gene has CDR1 SGHTA and CDR2 FQGNSA. The CDR3 coding sequence is TGTGCCAGCAGCTTAATCTGGGTAGCGGGAGTCTCGGCCAAAAACATGCAGTACTTC. Translation gives CASSLIWVAGVSAKNMQYF.

This clonotype was seen a few times. J is TRBJ2-5 and V is TRBV2; no clear D gene. The CDR3 is 14 residues long. CDR1 and CDR2 from the germline V gene are SNHLY and FYNNEI. V was shortened by 4 bases and J by 5 bases, with 14 bases between the two germline ends. CDR3 sequence: CASSVKTPRETQYF. In nucleotides, the CDR3 is TGTGCCAGCAGTGTAAAGACCCCGAGGGAGACCCAGTACTTC. Looking up the rest from reference TRBV2 and TRBJ2-5 gives the full variable domain: EPEVTQTPSHQVTQMGQEVILRCVPISNHLYFYWYRQILGQKVEFLVSFYNNEISEKSEIFDDQFSVERPDGSNFTLKIRSTKLEDSAMYFCASSVKTPRETQYFGPGTRLLVL.

Ten or more counts support this clonotype. The V and J genes are TRBV12-3 or TRBV12-4 and TRBJ2-3, with TRBD2 as a possible D gene (5 bases). The CDR3 consists of 15 residues. Trimming removed 3 bases from V and 4 bases from J, with 14 bases in between. The CDR3 region is CASSFSNRGSDTQYF. The CDR3 DNA reads as TGTGCCAGCAGTTTTTCTAACCGAGGGTCAGATACGCAGTATTTT.

This clonotype was counted between two and nine times. The J gene is TRBJ2-5, the V gene TRBV7-9, with TRBD2 matching 7 bases. Germline CDR1 reads SEHNR; CDR2 reads FQNEAQ (reference sequence). The V and J ends lost 5 bases and 5 bases, in that order; junction bases with no gene match: 14. The length of the CDR3 is 16 residues. CDR3 DNA: TGTGCCAGCAGCCCGAGAGCGGGATACCCACCCGAGACCCAGTACTTC. As protein: CASSPRAGYPPETQYF.

The sample holds many counts of this clonotype. This chain links TRBV6-1 with TRBJ2-4; D uncertain. Looked up from germline, CDR1 is MNHNS and CDR2 is SASEGT. This CDR3 is built from 15 residues. With 5 bases removed from V and 2 bases from J, the gap between germline ends came to 13 bases. This CDR3 reads CASSLGPAPKNIQYF. In DNA, the CDR3 is TGTGCCAGCAGTTTAGGCCCGGCCCCCAAAAACATTCAGTACTTC.